These T cell receptor beta chains were read from a single sample in a study of blood T cell repertoires in COVID-19. Clones were sequenced by immunoSEQ multiplex PCR, and TCRdb holds only the in-frame ones, with some missing. The table includes a few hundred thousand clones, roughly nine tenths detected once. The specimen sequenced was PBMCs or T cells enriched from blood (not recorded which). These receptors were taken from a woman aged 50 to 60 in a cohort exposed to, infected with or recovered from COVID-19 (not recorded which). Both conserved end residues are part of each CDR3.

V gene	J gene	CDR3 protein
TRBV7-3	TRBJ2-5	CASSPGPADKETQYF
TRBV6-5	TRBJ1-3	CASSPEDSRGNTIYF
TRBV28	TRBJ1-1	CASSSYPGQKAFF
TRBV10-3	TRBJ1-2	CAISEVGQAVESYGYTF
TRBV7-9	TRBJ2-4	CASSSRGLAKNIQYF
TRBV9	TRBJ1-2	CASSERTGVDSGGYTF
TRBV5-5	TRBJ2-3	CASSLGQLNQGDTQYF
TRBV5-1	TRBJ1-1	CASSLGINTEAFF
TRBV20-1	TRBJ2-7	CSASSSGGTYEQYF
TRBV15	TRBJ2-5	CATSRLLAGGPSEETQYF
TRBV19	TRBJ2-5	CASSIQRNVETQYF
TRBV27	TRBJ1-6	CASSLDRVSPLHF
TRBV3-1/TRBV3-2	TRBJ2-3	CASSRRIAGGPRDTQYF
TRBV5-1	TRBJ1-2	CASSLVGTGGRGYTF
TRBV5-1	TRBJ2-7	CASSPGGTGLYEQYF
TRBV18	TRBJ2-1	CASSPNFYEQFF
TRBV28	TRBJ2-7	CASSLSGLRTGLGRPYPYEQYF
TRBV9	TRBJ1-1	CASSVVSGQGVGEAFF
TRBV30	TRBJ1-1	CAWIPTVLEAFF
TRBV10-3	TRBJ2-3	CAISELGSGGLVSTDTQYF
TRBV7-9	TRBJ1-2	CASSLVGPKGDGYTF
TRBV9	TRBJ2-7	CASSPGGEVEQYF
TRBV5-5	TRBJ2-5	CASSFQAWETQYF
TRBV7-9	TRBJ1-4	CASSSIQGFMGTTNEKLFF
TRBV30	TRBJ2-1	CAGILAPPGSRSTYNEQFF
TRBV11-1	TRBJ1-5	CASSLVGRYNQPQHF
TRBV28	TRBJ2-2	CASSWRQKVSGELFF
TRBV30	TRBJ2-2	CAWSVPGLAAGELFF
TRBV18	TRBJ2-7	CASSEGLAGGISYEQYF
TRBV4-3	TRBJ1-4	CASSQDPQGSGEKLFF
TRBV7-9	TRBJ2-2	CASSLTGLETGELFF
TRBV7-2	TRBJ2-5	CASSLRAGGPETQYF
TRBV19	TRBJ1-1	CASNSPGQGLVTEAFF
TRBV29-1	TRBJ2-2	CSVLTANTGELFF
TRBV5-4	TRBJ1-3	CASSRPTGDSGNTIYF
TRBV30	TRBJ2-1	CAWSRTGGPRYNEQFF
TRBV18	TRBJ1-1	CASSTSVAEAFF
TRBV11-2	TRBJ2-2	CASSYTTGRGRTGELFF
TRBV25-1	TRBJ1-4	CASSRTPGFVRTPEKLFF
TRBV20-1	TRBJ1-2	CSALQGIGYTF
TRBV27	TRBJ2-7	CASSFNQANEQYF
TRBV7-9	TRBJ2-1	CASSRNDRGSSYNEQFF
TRBV3-1/TRBV3-2	TRBJ1-4	CASSLTGGNEKLFF
TRBV9	TRBJ2-3	CASSVLLVGDTQYF
TRBV7-9	TRBJ2-2	CASSVGIWTTNTGELFF
TRBV7-2	TRBJ2-7	CASSFQTGFEQYF
TRBV9	TRBJ2-5	CASSVSTASPQETQYF